A single sample is the source of the 25 T cell receptor beta chains below, sequenced in a study of blood T cell repertoires in COVID-19. This table comes from immunoSEQ multiplex PCR, and its TCRdb copy is limited to in-frame clones, with some not included. The sample consists of 25,000 to 30,000 clones, 87% of them appearing once. Sequenced material: peripheral blood. Source of these receptors: a human donor in a cohort sampled during active COVID-19.

This rearrangement joins TRBV6-5 to TRBJ2-3, with 10 bases lining up with TRBD1. Losses at the gene ends were 6 bases for V and 4 bases for J; bases not matched to a gene: 7. The germline CDR1 and CDR2 sequences are MNHEY and SVGAGI. The CDR3 is 15 amino acids. CDR3 DNA: TGTGCCAGCAGACGACAGGGGGCTGTCGCAGATACGCAGTATTTT. It is translated as CASRRQGAVADTQYF.

A single count supports this clone. This sequence joins TRBV11-3 and TRBJ1-4; 9 nucleotides line up with TRBD1. Trimming cost V 5 bases and J 4 bases; bases outside gene matches: 5. The CDR3 spans 15 residues. Germline-derived CDR1 and CDR2 are SGHNT and YENEEA. In DNA form, the CDR3 reads TGTGCCAGCAGCCTACAGGGGGCGTATAATGAAAAACTGTTTTTT. It is translated as CASSLQGAYNEKLFF. The variable domain in full, completed from reference TRBV11-3 and TRBJ1-4, reads EAGVVQSPRYKIIEKKQPVAFWCNPISGHNTLYWYLQNLGQGPELLIRYENEEAVDDSQLPKDRFSAERLKGVDSTLKIQPAELGDSAVYLCASSLQGAYNEKLFFGSGTQLSVL.

The chain is built from TRBV11-3 and TRBJ2-7, with 14 bases fitting TRBD2. The germline CDR1 and CDR2 sequences are SGHNT and YENEEA. CDR3 size: 17 residues. V gave up 5 bases and J gave up 7 bases; unmatched junction bases: 13. The CDR3 reads CASSPRLAGGSVGEQYF. The CDR3 DNA reads TGTGCCAGCAGCCCCAGACTAGCGGGAGGGTCTGTGGGAGAGCAGTACTTC. Complete variable domain (other parts from reference TRBV11-3 and TRBJ2-7): EAGVVQSPRYKIIEKKQPVAFWCNPISGHNTLYWYLQNLGQGPELLIRYENEEAVDDSQLPKDRFSAERLKGVDSTLKIQPAELGDSAVYLCASSPRLAGGSVGEQYFGPGTRLTVT.

The chain couples TRBV18 to TRBJ2-5; 7 nucleotides match TRBD1. Germline V gene sequence: CDR1 KGHSH, CDR2 LQKENI. CDR3 length equals 15 residues. Germline trimming cut 0 bases from V and 3 bases from J; bases unmatched to any gene: 4. CDR3 residues: CASSPPGQREETQYF. The CDR3 region has the DNA TGTGCCAGCTCACCACCGGGACAGCGAGAAGAGACCCAGTACTTC.

This clone came up once. V gene TRBV27 combines with J gene TRBJ2-3; 9 bases agree with TRBD1. CDR1 is MNHEY, CDR2 SMNVEV, per germline (reference sequence). V lost 7 bases and J lost 6; bases outside the gene matches: 8. The CDR3 runs 14 residues. The CDR3 bases are TGTGCCAGCATGACAGGGGGTATTGCGGATACGCAGTATTTT. The encoded protein is CASMTGGIADTQYF.

V and J are TRBV7-3 and TRBJ2-3; unclear D gene. The V gene lost 0 bases and the J gene lost 6 bases, with 10 bases spanning the gap. The CDR3 runs to 14 residues. Germline lookup yields CDR1 SGHTA and CDR2 FQGTGA. This CDR3 reads CASSLTRDSDTQYF. The CDR3 region has the DNA TGTGCCAGCAGCTTAACACGAGACTCCGATACGCAGTATTTT.

This chain uses TRBV5-1 with TRBJ2-5, with 8 bases matching TRBD2. The CDR3 has 15 residues. J lost 5 bases, V lost 3 bases, and 9 bases had no gene match. Germline V lookup: CDR1 SGHRS, CDR2 YFSETQ. CDR3 protein: CASSSSGGGPETQYF. The CDR3 region has the DNA TGCGCCAGCAGCTCGTCCGGCGGGGGGCCGGAGACCCAGTACTTC.

The CDR3 nucleotides read TGTGCCAGCAGCTTAACGGGCATCGATAGGGGGGAGCAGTACTTC. Amino acid sequence: CASSLTGIDRGEQYF. The V gene is TRBV7-3, the J gene TRBJ2-7, with a possible D match to TRBD1 (6 bases). The V gene's germline CDR1 is SGHTA and CDR2 FQGTGA. This CDR3 spans 15 amino acids. V lost 0 bases and J 7 bases, leaving 16 bases between the germline ends.

This chain joins TRBV5-1 and TRBJ2-1, with 8 bases identical to TRBD2. This CDR3 region has 15 residues. Germline loops: CDR1 SGHRS, CDR2 YFSETQ. Germline trimming cut 4 bases from V and 3 bases from J; bases unmatched to any gene: 6. CDR3 bases: TGCGCCAGCAGCGACAGCGGGGGACTCTACAATGAGCAGTTCTTC. Residues: CASSDSGGLYNEQFF.

The chain has TRBV27 and TRBJ2-3, with a possible D match to TRBD2 (5 bases). This CDR3 has 18 residues. Germline CDR1 is MNHEY and CDR2 is SMNVEV (reference sequence). Deletions cut 1 base from V and 1 base from J, with 18 bases between. CDR3 amino acids: CASSLWFQRSPRTDTQYF. The CDR3 DNA sequence: TGTGCCAGCAGTTTATGGTTTCAGCGGAGCCCTCGCACAGATACGCAGTATTTT.

Only one count was recorded for this clone. The chain combines TRBV25-1 with TRBJ1-5; 7 bases are shared with TRBD1. The CDR3 spans 16 residues. CDR1 is MGHDK and CDR2 is SYGVNS in the germline V gene. Trimming removed 2 bases from V and 6 bases from J; junction bases left unmatched: 10. The CDR3 spells CASSEAREGGGQPQHF. DNA for the CDR3: TGTGCCAGCAGTGAAGCCCGGGAAGGGGGCGGTCAGCCCCAGCATTTT.

The chain employs TRBV6-5 and TRBJ1-1; D uncertain. The CDR3 totals 11 residues. With 8 bases removed from V and 1 base from J, the gap between germline ends came to 5 bases. CDR1 MNHEY and CDR2 SVGAGI come from the germline V gene. The CDR3 reads CASARNTEAFF. In DNA form, the CDR3 reads TGTGCCAGCGCCAGGAACACTGAAGCTTTCTTT.

V usage is TRBV5-1 and J usage is TRBJ1-6; D possibly corresponds to TRBD1 (5 bases). The CDR3 runs to 14 residues. V lost 6 bases and J lost 5, with 12 bases in between. Germline values: CDR1 SGHRS, CDR2 YFSETQ. The CDR3 bases are TGCGCCAGCACCCGACAGCCGGATAATTCACCCCTCCACTTT. Translated, it gives CASTRQPDNSPLHF.

The chain carries TRBV5-1 and TRBJ2-7, with 8 bases fitting TRBD1. Trimming took 4 bases from V and 2 from J; bases not matched to a gene: 14. The CDR3 covers 17 residues. CDR1 is SGHRS, CDR2 YFSETQ, per germline. CDR3: CASSPGTGLTDPYEQYF. The DNA for the CDR3 is TGCGCCAGCAGCCCGGGGACAGGCCTGACCGACCCCTACGAGCAGTACTTC.

This chain links TRBV9 with TRBJ2-3, with TRBD2 matching 10 bases. CDR1 is SGDLS, CDR2 YYNGEE, per germline. Losses at the gene ends were 2 bases for V and 1 base for J; bases not matched to a gene: 13. This CDR3 is built from 19 residues. CDR3 loop: CASSVWASGGIGGTDTQYF. The CDR3, as DNA: TGTGCCAGCAGCGTTTGGGCTAGCGGGGGAATAGGGGGCACAGATACGCAGTATTTT.

The chain is built from TRBV5-6 and TRBJ2-7; tentatively, D is TRBD1 (7 bases). The V end was cut by 5 bases, the J end by 2 bases, with 11 bases between. Per germline, CDR1 SGHDT and CDR2 YYEEEE. The CDR3 spans 13 residues. The CDR3 DNA is TGTGCCAGCAGTCGCGGGACAGCCTACGAGCAGTACTTC. Its protein product is CASSRGTAYEQYF.

This clone was seen once. The V and J genes are TRBV6-2 or TRBV6-3 and TRBJ2-7; 9 bases agree with TRBD1. This CDR3 comprises 15 residues. Germline lookup yields CDR1 MNHEY and CDR2 SVGEGT. V was pared by 4 bases and J by 0 bases, with 4 bases of the junction left unmatched. In DNA, the CDR3 is TGTGCCAGCAGTTCCGGGACAGGGAGCTCCTACGAGCAGTACTTC. Encoded protein: CASSSGTGSSYEQYF.

This clone appeared a few times. V usage is TRBV15 and J usage is TRBJ1-3; D not resolved. Trimming removed 6 bases from V and 3 bases from J, with 9 bases in between. The CDR3 is 13 amino acids. Germline CDR1 and CDR2: LNHNV and YYDKDF (reference sequence). In DNA form, the CDR3 reads TGTGCCACCAGTCCCCCCGGTGGAAACACCATATATTTT. This sequence encodes CATSPPGGNTIYF.

This chain joins TRBV7-8 and TRBJ1-5; D call uncertain. This CDR3 comprises 14 residues. CDR1 SGHVS and CDR2 FQNEAQ come from the germline V gene. Trimming pared 3 bases from V and 3 bases from J, leaving 9 bases between. This CDR3 reads CASSLGQVNQPQHF. The CDR3 DNA is TGTGCCAGCAGCTTGGGCCAGGTCAATCAGCCCCAGCATTTT. The whole variable domain, remainder taken from reference TRBV7-8 and TRBJ1-5, is GAGVSQSPRYKVAKRGQDVALRCDPISGHVSLFWYQQALGQGPEFLTYFQNEAQLDKSGLPSDRFFAERPEGSVSTLKIQRTQQEDSAVYLCASSLGQVNQPQHFGDGTRLSIL.

The CDR3 region has the DNA TGTGCCAGTAGTCTCTCCGGGACAGGGGGCTACGAGCAGTACTTC. Its translation: CASSLSGTGGYEQYF. The V and J genes are TRBV19 and TRBJ2-7; 11 bases agree with TRBD1. V lost 5 bases, J lost 3 bases, and 6 bases stayed unmatched. CDR1 and CDR2 (germline): LNHDA, SQIVND (reference sequence). The CDR3 is made up of 15 amino acids.

The V gene is TRBV7-6, the J gene TRBJ2-3, with 10 bases fitting TRBD2. Germline V CDR1 and CDR2: SGHVS, FNYEAQ. With V trimmed by 6 bases and J by 0 bases, 12 bases remained unmatched. The CDR3 sequence is 18 residues long. CDR3 region: CASRFGAGGPTSTDTQYF. The CDR3 bases are TGTGCCAGCAGGTTCGGAGCGGGGGGGCCAACTAGCACAGATACGCAGTATTTT.

This chain connects TRBV6-5 to TRBJ1-2; a weak D match, TRBD1 (5 bases). Germline CDR1 MNHEY, CDR2 SVGAGI. This CDR3 contains 11 residues. The V end was cut by 10 bases, the J end by 7 bases, with 13 bases between. CDR3 bases: TGTGCCACCACAGGACCCATTGGCTACACCTTC. This sequence encodes CATTGPIGYTF.

This clone was counted once. This chain connects TRBV28 to TRBJ2-7; D gene uncertain. From germline, CDR1 is MDHEN and CDR2 SYDVKM. The CDR3 runs to 16 residues. V lost 3 bases to trimming and J lost 0 bases, with 15 bases between them. The CDR3 protein is CASSFPPRSPSYEQYF. The DNA for the CDR3 is TGTGCCAGCAGTTTTCCCCCACGGAGCCCCTCCTACGAGCAGTACTTC.

V is TRBV6-1 and J is TRBJ1-5, with D possibly TRBD1 on 5 matching bases. The ends were cut back, 3 bases at V and 7 bases at J, with 16 bases in the middle. This CDR3 is 15 amino acids long. Germline V lookup: CDR1 MNHNS, CDR2 SASEGT. The CDR3 is CASSEVGGLGQPQHF. In DNA form, the CDR3 reads TGTGCCAGCAGTGAGGTGGGGGGATTGGGACAGCCCCAGCATTTT.

The chain carries TRBV25-1 and TRBJ1-5; D might be TRBD1 (5 bases). From germline, CDR1 is MGHDK and CDR2 SYGVNS. This CDR3 is 14 amino acids long. Trimming shortened V by 3 bases and J by 6 bases, and 12 bases separated the two germline ends. DNA of the CDR3: TGTGCCAGCAGTGAGGTGGGGCCGGGTCAGCCCCAGCATTTT. This encodes CASSEVGPGQPQHF.